This TCR beta chain came from a study of glioma-infiltrating T cells after dendritic cell vaccination. Study-wide background: At biweekly intervals, patients got three intradermal dendritic cell vaccine injections.

Regarding time point: after dendritic cell vaccination, including at tumor progression/relapse. Primers: 60 V beta forward and 13 J beta reverse. Profiling relied on immunoSEQ multiplex PCR, and the TCRdb table lists in-frame clones only, not all of them. This table has roughly 56,000 clones, 70% to 90% appearing once. The clonotype originates from a human donor with glioblastoma. The material sequenced was blood, taken after dendritic cell vaccination.

The CDR3: CASSQDRLVGEQYF. For the CDR3, the DNA is TGTGCCAGCAGCCAAGATCGACTAGTTGGCGAGCAGTACTTC. The chain carries TRBV4-2 and TRBJ2-5, with D perhaps TRBD2 (6 bases). The J call may be mistaken, given a closer DNA end match to TRBJ2-7. The germline V gene has CDR1 LGHNA and CDR2 YNFKEQ. The CDR3 totals 14 residues.